These 32 T cell receptor beta chains share one sample of origin, sequenced in a study of blood T cell repertoires in COVID-19. Clones were read by immunoSEQ multiplex PCR, and TCRdb kept only the in-frame ones, dropping some. The table shows fewer than 110,000 clones, with approximately 89% occurring only once. Sequencing was performed on peripheral blood. These receptors came from an elderly woman in a cohort sampled during active COVID-19.

The chain employs TRBV4-1 and TRBJ2-4, with D perhaps TRBD2 (6 bases). V was cut by 0 bases and J by 8 bases, with 14 bases left in between. The CDR3 extends over 15 amino acids. In germline, CDR1 is MGHRA, CDR2 YSYEKL. CDR3 protein: CASSQEGAPGDIQYF. CDR3 nucleotides: TGCGCCAGCAGCCAAGAAGGAGCTCCGGGGGACATTCAGTACTTC.

J is TRBJ2-3 and V is TRBV7-9; possible D gene TRBD2, 6 bases. Trimming cost V 3 bases and J 2 bases, with 9 bases left between them. This CDR3 is built from 14 residues. Germline assignment: CDR1 SEHNR and CDR2 FQNEAQ (reference sequence). Written as DNA, the CDR3 is TGTGCCAGCAGCTTCGCGGGGCCCACAGATACGCAGTATTTT. Translating gives CASSFAGPTDTQYF.

The gene calls are TRBV14 and TRBJ2-5; 8 bases line up with TRBD1. The germline V gene encodes CDR1 SGHDN and CDR2 FVKESK. J was trimmed by 2 bases and V by 6 bases; bases with no gene match: 8. This CDR3 spans 15 amino acids. CDR3 coding DNA: TGTGCCAGCAGAAGCAGGGGGCCCAAACAAGAGACCCAGTACTTC. Protein: CASRSRGPKQETQYF. Supplemented by reference TRBV14 and TRBJ2-5, the full variable domain reads EAGVTQFPSHSVIEKGQTVTLRCDPISGHDNLYWYRRVMGKEIKFLLHFVKESKQDESGMPNNRFLAERTGGTYSTLKVQPAELEDSGVYFCASRSRGPKQETQYFGPGTRLLVL.

This clone was detected a few times. This chain links TRBV5-1 with TRBJ2-7, with 7 nucleotides matching TRBD2. Germline values: CDR1 SGHRS, CDR2 YFSETQ. CDR3 length: 16 residues. The V segment lost 4 bases and the J segment 3 bases; nucleotides outside the gene matches: 13. The CDR3 spells CASSPGGSSGNYEQYF. The DNA of the CDR3 is TGCGCCAGCAGCCCCGGTGGGTCTAGCGGAAACTACGAGCAGTACTTC.

The chain couples TRBV5-1 to TRBJ2-2; TRBD1 matches at 8 bases. The CDR3 consists of 15 residues. Trimming at V came to 0 bases and at J to 4 bases, leaving 2 bases not matched to a gene. Germline CDR1 and CDR2: SGHRS and YFSETQ. This CDR3 reads CASSLAQGVTGELFF. The CDR3 coding sequence is TGCGCCAGCAGCTTGGCACAGGGGGTCACCGGGGAGCTGTTTTTT. Filled out from reference TRBV5-1 and TRBJ2-2, the complete variable domain reads KAGVTQTPRYLIKTRGQQVTLSCSPISGHRSVSWYQQTPGQGLQFLFEYFSETQRNKGNFPGRFSGRQFSNSRSEMNVSTLELGDSALYLCASSLAQGVTGELFFGEGSRLTVL.

This chain uses TRBV9 with TRBJ1-1; the D is unclear. This CDR3 has 12 residues. Between the trimmed V and J ends, which lost 4 bases and 7 bases, there was a span of 11 bases. The germline CDR1 and CDR2 sequences are SGDLS and YYNGEE. The CDR3 loop reads CASSPIGSEAFF. CDR3 in DNA: TGTGCCAGCAGCCCAATAGGGAGTGAAGCTTTCTTT.

The J gene is TRBJ2-7, the V gene TRBV7-9; 10 bases map to TRBD2. The J segment lost 6 bases and the V segment lost 11 bases, leaving 16 bases of the junction unmatched. CDR3 length: 15 amino acids. Germline V gene lookup returns CDR1 SEHNR and CDR2 FQNEAQ (reference sequence). The CDR3 is CAVPYGASGSIEQYF. CDR3 DNA: TGTGCCGTACCTTACGGGGCTAGCGGGAGTATCGAGCAGTACTTC. Drawing the rest from reference TRBV7-9 and TRBJ2-7, the complete variable domain is DTGVSQNPRHKITKRGQNVTFRCDPISEHNRLYWYRQTLGQGPEFLTYFQNEAQLEKSRLLSDRFSAERPKGSFSTLEIQRTEQGDSAMYLCAVPYGASGSIEQYFGPGTRLTVT.

This chain uses TRBV6-6 with TRBJ2-6; the D is unclear. The germline CDR1 and CDR2 sequences are MNHNY and SVGAGI (reference sequence). This CDR3 has 15 residues. The V gene lost 7 bases and the J gene lost 2 bases, with 12 bases spanning the gap. The CDR3 bases are TGTGCCAGCACCTACCGTGAGGCTGGGGCCAACGTCCTGACTTTC. Its translation: CASTYREAGANVLTF.

This clone occurred once. The chain links TRBV24-1 to TRBJ2-3; D unresolved. The CDR3 is 14 residues long. Deletions cut 4 bases from V and 2 bases from J, with 9 bases between. Germline V gene data show CDR1 as KGHDR and CDR2 as SFDVKD. CDR3 bases: TGTGCCACCAGTGACTCCGGGTCCACAGATACGCAGTATTTT. Translation: CATSDSGSTDTQYF.

V is TRBV29-1 and J is TRBJ1-2, with D maybe TRBD1 (5 bases). CDR1 is SQVTM, CDR2 ANQGSEA, per germline. The ends were cut back, 0 bases at V and 4 bases at J, with 15 bases in the middle. This CDR3 comprises 15 residues. The CDR3 DNA sequence: TGCAGCGTTGAAGAGCCGGGACTTCATCTCTATGGCTACACCTTC. Translated, it gives CSVEEPGLHLYGYTF.

A note on this clone: One end of the junction varies from germline; a read error may be responsible. The chain has TRBV7-9 and TRBJ1-2, with TRBD1 as a possible D gene (6 bases). The CDR3 runs to 15 residues. The V gene's germline CDR1 is SEHNR and CDR2 FQNEAQ (reference sequence). The CDR3 sequence is CPSSLPPGGAEGYTF. The CDR3 DNA reads as TGCCCCAGCAGCTTACCTCCGGGGGGGGCGGAGGGCTACACCTTC.

This chain uses TRBV6-5 with TRBJ2-7, with TRBD2 matching 10 bases. V trimming: 4 bases; J trimming: 4 bases; junction bases outside the gene matches: 7. There are 15 residues in the CDR3. Germline lookup yields CDR1 MNHEY and CDR2 SVGAGI. CDR3 nucleotides: TGTGCCAGCAGTTCAAGCGGGGGGGGATTTTACGAGCAGTACTTC. The encoded protein is CASSSSGGGFYEQYF.

V usage is TRBV11-3 and J usage is TRBJ2-2, with D perhaps matching TRBD2 (6 bases). The ends were cut back, 1 base at V and 6 bases at J, with 9 bases in the middle. The germline V gene encodes CDR1 SGHNT and CDR2 YENEEA. The CDR3 spans 14 residues. CDR3 protein: CASSLAGDAGELFF. CDR3 in DNA: TGTGCCAGCAGCTTAGCGGGAGACGCCGGGGAGCTGTTTTTT.

V usage is TRBV19 and J usage is TRBJ1-1, with D perhaps TRBD1 (6 bases). CDR3 length equals 13 residues. CDR1 LNHDA and CDR2 SQIVND come from the germline V gene (reference sequence). Trimming pared 11 bases from V and 3 bases from J, leaving 16 bases between. The DNA of the CDR3 is TGTGCCGTAGGGGGTAGGTTTGACACTGAAGCTTTCTTT. This encodes CAVGGRFDTEAFF.

The chain recombines TRBV27 with TRBJ1-2; 8 bases match TRBD1. V trimming: 2 bases; J trimming: 8 bases; junction bases outside the gene matches: 10. The CDR3 spans 15 residues. Looked up from germline, CDR1 is MNHEY and CDR2 is SMNVEV (reference sequence). The CDR3 coding sequence is TGTGCCAGCAGTTTACTTAAACCCGACAGGGGAGGCTACACCTTC. This encodes CASSLLKPDRGGYTF.

CDR3 sequence (DNA): TGTGCCAGTAGAGGACTCGTGAACACCGGGGAGCTGTTTTTT. Protein: CASRGLVNTGELFF. The rearrangement joins TRBV19 to TRBJ2-2, with D perhaps matching TRBD2 (5 bases). The CDR3 runs 14 residues. Deletions cut 6 bases from V and 1 base from J, with 9 bases between. Germline values: CDR1 LNHDA, CDR2 SQIVND (reference sequence). The variable domain in full, completed from reference TRBV19 and TRBJ2-2, reads DGGITQSPKYLFRKEGQNVTLSCEQNLNHDAMYWYRQDPGQGLRLIYYSQIVNDFQKGDIAEGYSVSREKKESFPLTVTSAQKNPTAFYLCASRGLVNTGELFFGEGSRLTVL.

The chain links TRBV5-1 to TRBJ2-3, with 7 bases matching TRBD2. The J segment lost 2 bases and the V segment lost 2 bases, leaving 8 bases of the junction unmatched. This CDR3 spans 16 amino acids. Per the germline V gene, CDR1 is SGHRS and CDR2 is YFSETQ. The CDR3 DNA follows: TGCGCCAGCAGCTTATGGTCTAGCGGTGCCACAGATACGCAGTATTTT. Translating it yields CASSLWSSGATDTQYF. Using reference TRBV5-1 and TRBJ2-3 for the parts outside the CDR3, the full variable domain is KAGVTQTPRYLIKTRGQQVTLSCSPISGHRSVSWYQQTPGQGLQFLFEYFSETQRNKGNFPGRFSGRQFSNSRSEMNVSTLELGDSALYLCASSLWSSGATDTQYFGPGTRLTVL.

The chain combines TRBV30 with TRBJ1-2; D gene unclear. CDR1 is GTSNPN and CDR2 is SVGIG in the germline V gene (reference sequence). Trimming shortened V by 4 bases and J by 2 bases, and 11 bases separated the two germline ends. This CDR3 contains 13 residues. In nucleotides, the CDR3 is TGTGCCTGGACTCAAGATCGGAACTATGGCTACACCTTC. It yields the protein CAWTQDRNYGYTF.

The chain couples TRBV5-8 to TRBJ1-5; D might be TRBD1 (6 bases). The CDR3 contains 15 residues. CDR1 is SGHTS, CDR2 YDEGEE, per germline. V was pared by 2 bases and J by 0 bases, with 9 bases between. The CDR3 DNA is TGTGCCAGCAGCTTAAGGACAGCTAGCAATCAGCCCCAGCATTTT. It yields the protein CASSLRTASNQPQHF.

This sequence joins TRBV6-5 and TRBJ2-7; 7 bases map to TRBD1. From germline, CDR1 is MNHEY and CDR2 SVGAGI. Trimming took 7 bases from V and 0 from J; bases not matched to a gene: 6. This CDR3 contains 14 residues. The CDR3 spells CASTGTESSYEQYF. DNA of the CDR3: TGTGCCAGCACTGGGACAGAGAGCTCCTACGAGCAGTACTTC.

The chain combines TRBV29-1 with TRBJ2-7; maybe TRBD1 (6 bases). This CDR3 contains 13 residues. Trimming stripped 4 bases from V and 6 bases from J, with 16 bases between. CDR1 is SQVTM and CDR2 is ANQGSEA in the germline V gene. CDR3 sequence (DNA): TGCAGCGTTGGAGAAGGGGGAACGGGCGAGCAGTACTTC. Protein sequence: CSVGEGGTGEQYF.

The chain joins TRBV9 to TRBJ2-4, with D tentatively TRBD1 (6 bases). The CDR3 has 14 amino acids. V lost 0 bases to trimming and J lost 7 bases, with 11 bases between them. CDR1 and CDR2 (germline): SGDLS, YYNGEE. This CDR3 reads CASSVAGTNNIQYF. The CDR3 bases are TGTGCCAGCAGCGTAGCGGGGACAAATAACATTCAGTACTTC.

The chain joins TRBV18 to TRBJ2-7; tentative D call: TRBD1 (6 bases). The CDR3 covers 15 residues. In germline, CDR1 is KGHSH, CDR2 LQKENI. V lost 2 bases to trimming and J lost 0 bases, with 11 bases between them. CDR3 in amino acids: CASSPSQGFSYEQYF. The CDR3 DNA sequence: TGTGCCAGCTCACCAAGCCAGGGGTTCTCCTACGAGCAGTACTTC.

Concerning this clone: This same CDR3 is encoded by further DNA sequences in the sample. The chain carries TRBV5-1 and TRBJ2-7, with D maybe TRBD1 (5 bases). V was shortened by 0 bases and J by 1 base, with 11 bases between the two germline ends. CDR1 and CDR2 (germline): SGHRS, YFSETQ. The CDR3 has 15 residues. The CDR3 DNA sequence: TGCGCCAGCAGCTTGGTATCAGGGTCGTCCTACGAGCAGTACTTC. Encoded protein: CASSLVSGSSYEQYF.

The chain recombines TRBV19 with TRBJ1-4, with a possible D match to TRBD1 (6 bases). This CDR3 is built from 14 residues. Trimming took off 5 bases at V and 5 bases at J, with 12 bases between the two ends. The germline V gene encodes CDR1 LNHDA and CDR2 SQIVND (reference sequence). CDR3 coding DNA: TGTGCCAGTAGTCCAGGGACAAAAAATGAAAAACTGTTTTTT. This codes for CASSPGTKNEKLFF.

CDR3 in amino acids: CASSSPRLPIGYTF. CDR3 bases: TGTGCCAGCAGTTCCCCGAGATTACCTATCGGCTACACCTTC. This rearrangement joins TRBV28 to TRBJ1-2; no clear D gene. V was pared by 4 bases and J by 8 bases, with 17 bases between. The CDR3 has 14 amino acids. CDR1 and CDR2 (germline): MDHEN, SYDVKM.

The chain has TRBV29-1 and TRBJ1-2; the D is unclear. CDR3 length: 11 residues. Trimming stripped 3 bases from V and 8 bases from J, with 10 bases between. The germline CDR1 and CDR2 sequences are SQVTM and ANQGSEA. DNA for the CDR3: TGCAGCGTTGATGTTGGAGGCGGCTACACCTTC. Its translation: CSVDVGGGYTF.

In its sample, this clone was seen once. The J gene is TRBJ2-7, the V gene TRBV5-6, with TRBD2 matching 8 bases. The V segment lost 4 bases and the J segment 2 bases; nucleotides outside the gene matches: 8. This CDR3 is 15 amino acids long. CDR1 SGHDT and CDR2 YYEEEE come from the germline V gene. The CDR3 DNA reads as TGTGCCAGCAGCCATGAGCGGGAGCCACCCTACGAGCAGTACTTC. It codes for CASSHEREPPYEQYF.

V usage is TRBV10-3 and J usage is TRBJ1-1, with TRBD1 identical over 8 bases. V lost 9 bases and J lost 3; bases outside the gene matches: 12. This CDR3 is 15 amino acids long. Germline CDR1 and CDR2: ENHRY and SYGVKD. The CDR3 region has the DNA TGTGCCATGAGCGACAGGGGAAGCCCAGACACTGAAGCTTTCTTT. This sequence encodes CAMSDRGSPDTEAFF.

The V and J genes are TRBV3-1 (or the pseudogene TRBV3-2) and TRBJ1-2; D not certain. The V end lost 4 bases, the J end lost 4 bases, and 13 bases lay between the germline ends. CDR3 length: 14 residues. Germline V lookup: CDR1 LGHDT, CDR2 YNNKEL (reference sequence). The CDR3 spells CASSPGGPGYGYTF. The CDR3 nucleotides read TGTGCCAGCAGCCCCGGAGGGCCGGGCTATGGCTACACCTTC.

Turning to this clone: Other nucleotide sequences in the sample specify the same CDR3. The rearrangement links TRBV3-1 (or the pseudogene TRBV3-2) to TRBJ2-3; the D is unclear. Per the germline V gene, CDR1 is LGHDT and CDR2 is YNNKEL (reference sequence). This CDR3 region has 12 residues. V was trimmed by 4 bases and J by 3 bases, leaving 5 bases between them. CDR3 DNA: TGTGCCAGCAGCCCTCGGACAGATACGCAGTATTTT. Amino acid sequence: CASSPRTDTQYF.

This sequence joins TRBV18 and TRBJ2-1; TRBD2 matches 10 bases. Germline assignment: CDR1 KGHSH and CDR2 LQKENI. The ends lost 3 bases at V and 7 bases at J; junction bases unmatched: 21. The CDR3 runs 20 residues. This CDR3 is CASSPDWASGSRRWSNEQFF. The CDR3 DNA is TGTGCCAGCTCACCTGATTGGGCTAGCGGGAGTCGTCGTTGGAGTAATGAGCAGTTCTTC.